This T cell receptor (beta chain) came from a study of radiation and T cells in renal cell carcinoma. With V trimmed by 4 bases and J by 4 bases, 7 bases remained unmatched. The CDR3 loop spans 14 amino acids. The germline V gene encodes CDR1 SGHDT and CDR2 YYEEEE. Method: immunoSEQ multiplex PCR; TCRdb's copy keeps in-frame clones and lacks some. This sample yields roughly 82,000 clones, of which nearly 90% are seen a single time; roughly 5.4% belongs to the top ten. The time point was: blood 4 weeks post-SBRT, at nephrectomy. Documented treatment: 15 Gy SBRT to primary tumor, nephrectomy 4 weeks later.

The sequence came from a woman aged 70-85 years with renal cell carcinoma. The sample consisted of blood, taken from a patient whose treatment included radiotherapy and nephrectomy. This chain joins TRBV5-6 and TRBJ1-1; 7 bases line up with TRBD1. CDR3 loop: CASSPRGRFTEAFF. CDR3 in DNA: TGTGCCAGCAGCCCAAGGGGGCGGTTCACTGAAGCTTTCTTT.